Shown below are 13 T cell receptor beta chains from a single sample sequenced in a study of blood T cell repertoires in COVID-19. Libraries were prepared by immunoSEQ multiplex PCR; TCRdb keeps only in-frame clonotypes and omits some of them. The profile shows about 170,000 clones, roughly 90% of them singletons. Sequencing was performed on peripheral blood. These receptor sequences come from a man in his forties or fifties with acute or convalescent COVID-19.

This chain links TRBV5-6 with TRBJ2-3; D is undetermined. Trimming removed 4 bases from V and 4 bases from J, with 16 bases in between. Germline V gene data show CDR1 as SGHDT and CDR2 as YYEEEE. The length of the CDR3 is 15 residues. The CDR3 protein is CASSLDERGSDTQYF. The DNA of the CDR3 is TGTGCCAGCAGCCTGGATGAGAGAGGATCAGATACGCAGTATTTT. Full variable domain (rest looked up from reference TRBV5-6 and TRBJ2-3): DAGVTQSPTHLIKTRGQQVTLRCSPKSGHDTVSWYQQALGQGPQFIFQYYEEEERQRGNFPDRFSGHQFPNYSSELNVNALLLGDSALYLCASSLDERGSDTQYFGPGTRLTVL.

CDR3 residues: CAISDRPLAKNIQYF. As DNA, the CDR3 is TGTGCCATCAGTGACCGTCCGTTAGCCAAAAACATTCAGTACTTC. The genes are TRBV10-3 and TRBJ2-4; D call uncertain. The CDR3 length is 15 residues. Germline assignment: CDR1 ENHRY and CDR2 SYGVKD. Trimming removed 3 bases at V and 0 bases at J, with 9 bases between.

The chain combines TRBV6-2 or TRBV6-3 with TRBJ2-7; 9 bases are shared with TRBD1. The CDR3 contains 15 residues. J was trimmed by 3 bases and V by 2 bases; bases with no gene match: 5. Germline V CDR1 and CDR2: MNHEY, SVGEGT. The CDR3 loop is CASSYGGTGNYEQYV. CDR3 nucleotides: TGTGCCAGCAGTTACGGGGGGACAGGGAACTACGAGCAGTACGTC.

The chain recombines TRBV6-5 with TRBJ1-5; D is perhaps TRBD1 (6 bases). Germline-derived CDR1 and CDR2 are MNHEY and SVGAGI. Between the trimmed V and J ends, which lost 4 bases and 1 base, there was a span of 11 bases. This CDR3 is built from 15 residues. The DNA for the CDR3 is TGTGCCAGCAGTTTTAAAGGACAGAGCAATCAGCCCCAGCATTTT. Its translation: CASSFKGQSNQPQHF.

The rearrangement joins TRBV10-3 to TRBJ1-5; possible D gene TRBD1, 5 bases. V was pared by 10 bases and J by 3 bases, with 13 bases between. This CDR3 contains 13 residues. Germline-derived CDR1 and CDR2 are ENHRY and SYGVKD. CDR3 protein: CATCDRTNQPQHF. The CDR3, as DNA: TGTGCCACTTGCGACAGAACCAATCAGCCCCAGCATTTT.

Note on this clone: The same CDR3 can be traced to other DNA sequences in this sample. The rearrangement joins TRBV28 to TRBJ2-1; D gene unclear. Germline CDR1 MDHEN, CDR2 SYDVKM. This CDR3 has 12 amino acids. V gave up 8 bases and J gave up 0 bases, with 5 bases separating them. Here the CDR3 reads CASGASYNEQFF. DNA of the CDR3: TGTGCCAGCGGAGCCTCCTACAATGAGCAGTTCTTC.

V is TRBV10-3 and J is TRBJ1-2; 8 nucleotides match TRBD1. The CDR3 covers 17 residues. Per germline, CDR1 ENHRY and CDR2 SYGVKD. V trimming: 0 bases; J trimming: 2 bases; junction bases outside the gene matches: 8. CDR3 nucleotides: TGTGCCATCAGTGAGTCTACGGTACCAGGGGGCAACTATGGCTACACCTTC. As protein: CAISESTVPGGNYGYTF.

V gene TRBV7-3 combines with J gene TRBJ2-3, with 10 nucleotides matching TRBD1. This CDR3 region has 19 residues. The germline CDR1 and CDR2 sequences are SGHTA and FQGTGA. Trimming took 5 bases from V and 0 from J; bases not matched to a gene: 14. Here the CDR3 DNA reads TGTGCCAGCAGCCCGACAGGGGGCAACAGCGAGTCTAGCACAGATACGCAGTATTTT. It is translated as CASSPTGGNSESSTDTQYF.

The chain uses TRBV30 and TRBJ1-1; 7 bases are shared with TRBD1. The germline CDR1 and CDR2 sequences are GTSNPN and SVGIG (reference sequence). V lost 0 bases, J lost 3 bases, and 1 base stayed unmatched. This CDR3 has 13 residues. In DNA, the CDR3 is TGTGCCTGGAGTGTTCAGGGGGACACTGAAGCTTTCTTT. The encoded protein is CAWSVQGDTEAFF.

This rearrangement joins TRBV11-2 to TRBJ2-7; 8 bases are shared with TRBD2. The CDR3 length is 16 residues. With 5 bases clipped from V and 2 bases from J, the junction kept 11 bases outside the gene matches. The germline V gene encodes CDR1 SGHAT and CDR2 FQNNGV. In DNA form, the CDR3 reads TGTGCCAGCAGCCGCAGCGGGGGATTGAGGGCCTACGAGCAGTACGTC. Translated, it gives CASSRSGGLRAYEQYV.

The chain carries TRBV3-1 (or the pseudogene TRBV3-2) and TRBJ2-2, with D possibly TRBD1 on 6 matching bases. Looked up from germline, CDR1 is LGHDT and CDR2 is YNNKEL (reference sequence). Trimming shortened V by 7 bases and J by 5 bases, and 14 bases separated the two germline ends. The CDR3 has 14 amino acids. The CDR3 here is CASTPRGRTGELFF. The CDR3 DNA reads TGTGCCAGCACCCCCAGGGGACGGACCGGGGAGCTGTTTTTT.

A single count supports this clone. The chain has TRBV5-1 and TRBJ2-1; weak D call: TRBD1 (6 bases). V lost 0 bases, J lost 8 bases, and 15 bases lay in between. CDR1 SGHRS and CDR2 YFSETQ come from the germline V gene. The CDR3 is 15 residues long. The CDR3 protein is CASSLVSGVVHEQFF. In nucleotides, the CDR3 is TGCGCCAGCAGCTTGGTGTCAGGGGTGGTCCATGAGCAGTTCTTC.

The gene calls are TRBV10-3 and TRBJ2-1, with D possibly TRBD2 on 6 matching bases. V was cut by 4 bases and J by 3 bases, with 7 bases left in between. Germline CDR1 and CDR2: ENHRY and SYGVKD. The CDR3 contains 13 residues. Written as DNA, the CDR3 is TGTGCCATCAGTGCGGGGGTCTACAATGAGCAGTTCTTC. Protein product: CAISAGVYNEQFF.